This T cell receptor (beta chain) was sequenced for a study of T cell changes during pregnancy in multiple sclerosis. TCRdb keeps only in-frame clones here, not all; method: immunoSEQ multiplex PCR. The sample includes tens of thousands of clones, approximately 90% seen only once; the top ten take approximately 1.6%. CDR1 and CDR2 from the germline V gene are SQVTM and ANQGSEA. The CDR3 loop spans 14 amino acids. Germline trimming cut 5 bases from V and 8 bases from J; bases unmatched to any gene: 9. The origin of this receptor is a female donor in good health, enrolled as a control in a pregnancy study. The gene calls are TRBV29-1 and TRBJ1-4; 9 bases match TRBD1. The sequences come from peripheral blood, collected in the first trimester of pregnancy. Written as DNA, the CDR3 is TGCAGCGTTAAAAACAGGGGGCGATCCGAAAAACTGTTTTTT. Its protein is CSVKNRGRSEKLFF.